The 18 T cell receptor beta chains given below trace back to one sample, sequenced in a study of T-cell reconstitution after alpha-beta-depleted transplantation in children. The library targeted TCRbeta and was prepared with unique molecular identifiers. TCRdb re-analysed the PCR reads in MiXCR, keeping a single row per CDR3 protein. The table lists 500,000 to 600,000 distinct CDR3 sequences, 25% to 30% of them singletons. This sample comprised PBMCs, obtained before TCRalphabeta/CD19-depleted stem cell transplant. Receptors were obtained from a boy younger than two with Wiskott-Aldrich syndrome, due to receive a stem cell transplant.

The chain recombines TRBV6-1 with TRBJ2-1, with 11 bases that match TRBD2. Trimming removed 7 bases from V and 2 bases from J; junction bases left unmatched: 7. Germline-derived CDR1 and CDR2 are MNHNS and SASEGT. This CDR3 region has 16 residues. CDR3 amino acids: CASNKTSGIPYNEQFF. The CDR3 DNA reads as TGTGCCAGCAACAAGACTAGCGGGATACCCTACAATGAGCAGTTCTTC.

V usage is TRBV10-3 and J usage is TRBJ2-5, with 9 bases fitting TRBD1. The CDR3 length is 15 residues. Germline trimming cut 3 bases from V and 1 base from J; bases unmatched to any gene: 3. Germline CDR1 reads ENHRY; CDR2 reads SYGVKD. The DNA of the CDR3 is TGTGCCATCAGTGAAGGACAGGGGCTCCAAGAGACCCAGTACTTC. This sequence encodes CAISEGQGLQETQYF.

This clonotype was observed once. V is TRBV20-1 and J is TRBJ2-7; 9 nucleotides align to TRBD2. V was pared by 6 bases and J by 3 bases, with 3 bases of the junction left unmatched. This CDR3 contains 12 residues. CDR1 and CDR2 (germline): DFQATT, SNEGSKA (reference sequence). The CDR3: CSAPAGGYEQYF. The CDR3 nucleotides are TGCAGTGCACCAGCGGGAGGCTACGAGCAGTACTTC.

The rearrangement uses TRBV2 and TRBJ2-2; D is ambiguous. Germline CDR1 reads SNHLY; CDR2 reads FYNNEI. Trimming removed 6 bases at V and 0 bases at J, with 11 bases between. The CDR3 is made up of 15 amino acids. Here the CDR3 DNA reads TGTGCCAGCAGACGGCGGAGCGCGAACACCGGGGAGCTGTTTTTT. Translating it yields CASRRRSANTGELFF.

In this sample, this clonotype turned up a few times. The chain links TRBV5-1 to TRBJ2-7, with D perhaps matching TRBD1 or TRBD2 (5 bases each). The CDR3 loop spans 15 amino acids. Germline CDR1 reads SGHRS; CDR2 reads YFSETQ. Trimming took 0 bases from V and 3 from J, leaving 13 bases between them. The CDR3 reads CASSLAEWGIYEQYF. The CDR3 nucleotides are TGCGCCAGCAGCTTGGCCGAGTGGGGGATCTACGAGCAGTACTTC.

The J gene is TRBJ2-3, the V gene TRBV18, with 8 bases fitting TRBD2. The CDR3 contains 16 residues. Losses at the gene ends were 3 bases for V and 1 base for J; bases not matched to a gene: 6. Germline CDR1 reads KGHSH; CDR2 reads LQKENI. The CDR3 DNA reads TGTGCCAGCTCACCTGCCGAGGGACTAGGCACAGATACGCAGTATTTT. Amino acids: CASSPAEGLGTDTQYF.

The chain carries TRBV5-5 and TRBJ1-5; D is perhaps TRBD1 (5 bases). V lost 2 bases and J 2 bases, leaving 8 bases between the germline ends. The CDR3 is 14 amino acids. The germline CDR1 and CDR2 sequences are SGHKS and YYEKEE (reference sequence). CDR3 amino acids: CASSFGAGNQPQHF. The CDR3 region has the DNA TGTGCCAGCAGCTTCGGGGCGGGCAATCAGCCCCAGCATTTT.

The chain employs TRBV25-1 and TRBJ2-5, with D uncertain. The V gene's germline CDR1 is MGHDK and CDR2 SYGVNS. This CDR3 comprises 13 residues. V shed 6 bases and J shed 4 bases, with 12 bases lying between them. In DNA form, the CDR3 reads TGTGCCAGCAGGAAGTTACATGTAGAGACCCAGTACTTC. This gives the protein CASRKLHVETQYF.

The gene calls are TRBV12-3 or TRBV12-4 and TRBJ2-4, with TRBD2 as a possible D gene (5 bases). V shed 0 bases and J shed 1 base, with 7 bases lying between them. The CDR3 runs 15 residues. CDR3 DNA sequence: TGTGCCAGCAGTTTAGCTCGGAGGGCCAAAAACATTCAGTACTTC. Its translation: CASSLARRAKNIQYF.

This clonotype appeared a few times. V is TRBV20-1 and J is TRBJ2-7; tentative D call: TRBD2 (5 bases). This CDR3 has 16 residues. V was pared by 0 bases and J by 0 bases, with 15 bases between. Germline V gene sequence: CDR1 DFQATT, CDR2 SNEGSKA (reference sequence). The chain's CDR3 is CSARDLKRMSSYEQYF. CDR3 DNA sequence: TGCAGTGCTAGAGATTTGAAGCGGATGAGCTCCTACGAGCAGTACTTC.

V and J are TRBV12-3 or TRBV12-4 and TRBJ1-6; weak D call: TRBD1 (6 bases). The CDR3 runs 14 residues. V was cut by 2 bases and J by 7 bases, with 9 bases left in between. CDR3 sequence reads: CASSLTGTNSPLHF. The CDR3 DNA reads TGTGCCAGCAGTTTAACAGGGACCAATTCACCCCTCCACTTT.

This clonotype was picked up a small number of times. The rearrangement uses TRBV2 and TRBJ2-4, with D possibly TRBD1 on 6 matching bases. The V end lost 5 bases, the J end lost 7 bases, and 12 bases lay between the germline ends. The V gene's germline CDR1 is SNHLY and CDR2 FYNNEI. The CDR3 totals 13 residues. The CDR3 sequence is CASSLIQGNIQYF. In nucleotides, the CDR3 is TGTGCCAGCAGTTTAATACAGGGTAACATTCAGTACTTC.

The gene calls are TRBV5-1 and TRBJ2-1; D uncertain. CDR3 length: 14 amino acids. The ends were cut back, 1 base at V and 7 bases at J, with 12 bases in the middle. The germline gives CDR1 SGHRS, CDR2 YFSETQ. The CDR3: CASSLLASVNEQFF. The CDR3 coding sequence is TGCGCCAGCAGCTTGTTGGCTAGTGTGAATGAGCAGTTCTTC.

This rearrangement joins TRBV7-2 to TRBJ2-1; no clear D gene. CDR1 and CDR2 (germline): SGHTA, FQGNSA. The ends were cut back, 5 bases at V and 0 bases at J, with 14 bases in the middle. The CDR3 extends over 16 amino acids. CDR3 amino acids: CASSELVAHSYNEQFF. The CDR3 nucleotides are TGTGCCAGCAGCGAGCTTGTGGCCCACTCCTACAATGAGCAGTTCTTC.

This clonotype has just a few counts. The rearrangement joins TRBV5-1 to TRBJ2-1; 8 nucleotides match TRBD1. With V trimmed by 0 bases and J by 5 bases, 4 bases remained unmatched. Germline V gives CDR1 SGHRS, CDR2 YFSETQ. The CDR3 is made up of 15 amino acids. The CDR3 sequence: CASSLVGTGDNEQFF. The DNA for the CDR3 is TGCGCCAGCAGCTTGGTCGGGACAGGCGACAATGAGCAGTTCTTC.

The CDR3 DNA follows: TGTGCCAGCAGTTTATTATCAGTGGGAGATACGCAGTATTTT. Its translation is CASSLLSVGDTQYF. J is TRBJ2-3 and V is TRBV27; unclear D gene. V was cut by 1 base and J by 5 bases, with 10 bases left in between. The length of the CDR3 is 14 residues. CDR1 MNHEY and CDR2 SMNVEV come from the germline V gene (reference sequence).

The genes are TRBV27 and TRBJ1-2, with 9 nucleotides matching TRBD1. The V segment lost 2 bases and the J segment 6 bases; nucleotides outside the gene matches: 7. Germline values: CDR1 MNHEY, CDR2 SMNVEV (reference sequence). This CDR3 comprises 15 residues. CDR3 sequence (DNA): TGTGCCAGCAGTTTAGTTTGGACAGGGGACAATGGCTACACCTTC. Its translation: CASSLVWTGDNGYTF.

The chain is built from TRBV14 and TRBJ2-1; D not resolved. V lost 1 base and J 1 base, leaving 8 bases between the germline ends. The CDR3 sequence is 15 residues long. Germline CDR1 and CDR2: SGHDN and FVKESK. The CDR3 is CASSQVPLSYNEQFF. The CDR3 DNA follows: TGTGCCAGCAGCCAAGTACCCCTGTCCTACAATGAGCAGTTCTTC. The complete variable domain, with remaining parts taken from reference TRBV14 and TRBJ2-1, reads EAGVTQFPSHSVIEKGQTVTLRCDPISGHDNLYWYRRVMGKEIKFLLHFVKESKQDESGMPNNRFLAERTGGTYSTLKVQPAELEDSGVYFCASSQVPLSYNEQFFGPGTRLTVL.